This record covers a single TCR beta chain. This entry comes from a study of T cells in Graves' hyperthyroidism and ophthalmopathy. The investigators amplified TCR beta CDR3 regions from RNA transcripts. A set of HTBI primers served as the primers for a first-round RT-PCR of the TCR CDR3. TCRdb reprocessed the multiplex PCR reads with MiXCR, giving one entry per CDR3 protein. Among around 620,000 distinct CDR3 sequences listed, around 15% were seen once. Deletions cut 3 bases from V and 1 base from J, with 17 bases between. Germline-derived CDR1 and CDR2 are LNHDA and SQIVND (reference sequence). The CDR3 has 17 amino acids.

This TCR was recovered from a woman between 25 and 40 years old with Graves' hyperthyroidism. The sample consisted of blood. The chain uses TRBV19 and TRBJ2-3; D may be TRBD1 (5 bases). This CDR3 is CASSIQGRVRGTDTQYF. The CDR3 coding sequence is TGTGCCAGTAGTATCCAGGGTCGAGTTCGTGGCACAGATACGCAGTATTTT. The variable domain in full, with the rest retrieved from reference TRBV19 and TRBJ2-3, is DGGITQSPKYLFRKEGQNVTLSCEQNLNHDAMYWYRQDPGQGLRLIYYSQIVNDFQKGDIAEGYSVSREKKESFPLTVTSAQKNPTAFYLCASSIQGRVRGTDTQYFGPGTRLTVL.